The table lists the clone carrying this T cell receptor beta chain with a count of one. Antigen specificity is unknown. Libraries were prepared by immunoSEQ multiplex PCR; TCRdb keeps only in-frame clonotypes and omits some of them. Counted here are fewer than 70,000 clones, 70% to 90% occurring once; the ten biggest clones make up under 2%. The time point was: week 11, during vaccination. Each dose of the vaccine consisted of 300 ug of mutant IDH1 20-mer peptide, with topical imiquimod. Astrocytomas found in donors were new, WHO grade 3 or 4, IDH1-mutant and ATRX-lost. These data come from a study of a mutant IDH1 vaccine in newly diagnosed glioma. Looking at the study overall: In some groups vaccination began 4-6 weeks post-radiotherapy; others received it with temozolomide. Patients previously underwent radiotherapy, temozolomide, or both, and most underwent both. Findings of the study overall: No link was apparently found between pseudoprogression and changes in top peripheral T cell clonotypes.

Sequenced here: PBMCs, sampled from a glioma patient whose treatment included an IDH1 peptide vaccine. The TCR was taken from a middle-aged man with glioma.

As DNA, the CDR3 is TGTGCCAGCAGCTTCCAACGGGACGCCTTGGGCTCACAAGAGACCCAGTACTTC. This translates into CASSFQRDALGSQETQYF. The chain uses TRBV11-2 and TRBJ2-5; either TRBD1 or TRBD2 may supply D (5 bases each). The CDR3 has 18 residues. The V gene lost 3 bases and the J gene lost 2 bases, with 22 bases spanning the gap. Germline V gene sequence: CDR1 SGHAT, CDR2 FQNNGV.